The rows below give T cell receptor beta chains drawn from one sample of a study of blood T cell repertoires in COVID-19. Clones were read by immunoSEQ multiplex PCR, and TCRdb kept only the in-frame ones, dropping some. Of about 110,000 clones listed, 75% to 85% were seen once; the top ten hold under 8%. The specimen was peripheral blood. The receptors stem from a woman older than 75 with active or convalescent COVID-19. CDR3s include the opening cysteine and the closing phenylalanine or tryptophan. The D gene is left open where the match is weak. Rows may omit the clone size; those that give it use once, few, many or a size class.

V	D	J	size	length	DNA	CDR3
TRBV6-5	NA	TRBJ1-2	NA	14	TGTGCCAGCAGCCCCCGGGGAAAGACTAGGGGCTACACCTTC	CASSPRGKTRGYTF
TRBV6-5	TRBD1	TRBJ1-1	NA	16	TGTGCCAGCAGTTATTTTTATCGGACAGGGTTGGTTGAAGCTTTCTTT	CASSYFYRTGLVEAFF
TRBV11-3	NA	TRBJ2-1	NA	14	TGTGCCAGCAGCTTAAGCACCTCCTACAATGAGCAGTTCTTC	CASSLSTSYNEQFF
TRBV19	NA	TRBJ2-1	NA	14	TGTGCCAGTAGTACACCGTCCGGGAACTATGAGCAGTTCTTC	CASSTPSGNYEQFF
TRBV2	TRBD1	TRBJ2-1	once	15	TGTGCCAGCAGTGTTAGACAGGGGACCTACAATGAGCAGTTCTTC	CASSVRQGTYNEQFF
TRBV9	NA	TRBJ1-1	NA	14	TGTGCCAGCAGCCCTCTGGGAGGTGGGACTGAAGCTTTCTTT	CASSPLGGGTEAFF
TRBV28	NA	TRBJ2-5	NA	13	TGTGCCAGCAACATTGGGGCAGTAGGGGCCCAGTACTTC	CASNIGAVGAQYF
TRBV6-5	NA	TRBJ2-1	NA	14	TGTGCCAGCAGTTTTTTCCGGGACACTAATGAGCAGTTCTTC	CASSFFRDTNEQFF
TRBV27	TRBD2	TRBJ2-1	NA	14	TGTGCCAGCAGTTTGGGCCGGAGCGGGAGCGAGCAGTTCTTC	CASSLGRSGSEQFF
TRBV7-9	NA	TRBJ1-2	NA	13	TGTGCCAGCAGCGACAGACGGGACTATGGCTACACCTTC	CASSDRRDYGYTF
TRBV7-6	TRBD2	TRBJ2-1	NA	15	TGTGCCAGCAGCTTAAGAAGCGGGAGACTTGATGAGCAGTTCTTC	CASSLRSGRLDEQFF
TRBV7-2	NA	TRBJ2-3	NA	15	TGTGCCAGCGAACCATGGGGAGATGGCACAGATACGCAGTATTTT	CASEPWGDGTDTQYF
TRBV13	NA	TRBJ1-3	NA	15	TGTGCCAGCAGCAGAGCCCCCACAGGGGGAAACACCATATATTTT	CASSRAPTGGNTIYF
TRBV7-2	TRBD2	TRBJ2-3	NA	16	TGTGCCAGCCGGAGTTTGGGCGGGGGAAGCACAGATACGCAGTATTTT	CASRSLGGGSTDTQYF
TRBV30	TRBD2	TRBJ2-3	NA	16	TGTGCCTGGAGTCCGTTAGCGGGAGGAATCACAGATACGCAGTATTTT	CAWSPLAGGITDTQYF
TRBV24-1	TRBD1	TRBJ1-2	NA	16	TGTGCCACCAGTGATTCAACCAACACAGGGGCGTATGGCTACACCTTC	CATSDSTNTGAYGYTF
TRBV2	TRBD1	TRBJ2-2	NA	18	TGTGCCAGCACTCTCAATCCGGGACAGGGGGGTCGAGGCGGGGAGCTGTTTTTT	CASTLNPGQGGRGGELFF
TRBV18	NA	TRBJ2-7	NA	12	TGTGCCAGCTCACCACCCAGCTACGAGCAGTACTTC	CASSPPSYEQYF
TRBV19	TRBD1	TRBJ1-4	once	15	TGTGCCAGTAGTACCTACAGGGGATCTAATGAAAAACTGTTTTTT	CASSTYRGSNEKLFF
TRBV10-3	NA	TRBJ2-2	NA	15	TGTGCCATCAGTGCAGGGCTCGCGAACACCGGGGAGCTGTTTTTT	CAISAGLANTGELFF
TRBV5-4	NA	TRBJ2-6	NA	13	TGTGCCAGCACCTCCTCTGGGGCCAACGTCCTGACTTTC	CASTSSGANVLTF
TRBV28	TRBD1	TRBJ1-1	NA	14	TGTGCCAGCACCTCGGGACAGGGGAACACTGAAGCTTTCTTT	CASTSGQGNTEAFF
TRBV7-3	TRBD2	TRBJ2-3	NA	16	TGTGCCAGCAGCTTAAAAGCGGGAGGGCCGGGAGATACGCAGTATTTT	CASSLKAGGPGDTQYF
TRBV18	TRBD1	TRBJ2-1	once	14	TGTGCCAGCTCCTGGGACAGGGGAGTCAATGAGCAGTTCTTC	CASSWDRGVNEQFF
TRBV5-1	TRBD1	TRBJ2-3	NA	13	TGCGCCAGCAGTTCTACAGGGGGAGATACGCAGTATTTT	CASSSTGGDTQYF
TRBV5-5	NA	TRBJ2-3	NA	15	TGTGCCAGCACCCCGAGGGCAGCAAGCACAGATACGCAGTATTTT	CASTPRAASTDTQYF
TRBV28	TRBD1	TRBJ1-5	few	14	TGTGCCAGCAGTTTATCACAGGGGGCTCAGCCCCAGCATTTT	CASSLSQGAQPQHF